Presented here are 8 T cell receptor beta chains from one specimen sequenced in a study of response to subunit inactivated influenza vaccine. TCRdb itself ran the RT-PCR reads through MiXCR, one entry per CDR3 protein. The repertoire holds over 400,000 distinct CDR3 sequences, with about a tenth as singletons. This specimen consisted of PBMCs from blood, obtained roughly 6 weeks after vaccination. These receptor sequences come from a middle-aged man who received an inactivated influenza vaccine.

This clonotype was picked up many times. The chain couples TRBV28 to TRBJ2-6, with 7 bases aligning to TRBD1. With 5 bases clipped from V and 0 bases from J, the junction kept 4 bases outside the gene matches. The germline V gene has CDR1 MDHEN and CDR2 SYDVKM. The CDR3 covers 16 residues. As DNA, the CDR3 is TGTGCCAGCAGTGGGACAGCCCTCTCTGGGGCCAACGTCCTGACTTTC. Translated, it gives CASSGTALSGANVLTF.

This clonotype has a count of ten or more. V usage is TRBV20-1 and J usage is TRBJ1-6; D might be TRBD1 (5 bases). V was cut by 1 base and J by 8 bases, with 12 bases left in between. The length of the CDR3 is 14 residues. Germline-derived CDR1 and CDR2 are DFQATT and SNEGSKA (reference sequence). Written as DNA, the CDR3 is TGCAGTGCTAGAGTTTCGGGGGGAGATTCACCCCTCCACTTT. Encoded protein: CSARVSGGDSPLHF.

The sample holds a few counts of this clonotype. The CDR3 region is CASSYSARGSYEQYF. The CDR3 DNA reads as TGTGCCAGCAGTTACTCGGCCAGGGGCTCCTACGAGCAGTACTTC. The chain uses TRBV6-5 and TRBJ2-7, with a possible D match to TRBD1 (6 bases). CDR3 length: 15 residues. Per germline, CDR1 MNHEY and CDR2 SVGAGI. Trimming pared 0 bases from V and 0 bases from J, leaving 9 bases between.

This rearrangement joins TRBV6-1 to TRBJ2-5, with 7 bases lining up with TRBD2. Germline CDR1 reads MNHNS; CDR2 reads SASEGT. This CDR3 comprises 14 residues. After removal of 5 bases from V and 2 bases from J, the junction contained 5 bases not matched to a gene. CDR3 region: CASSRLGGQETQYF. The CDR3 nucleotides read TGTGCCAGCAGTCGGCTGGGAGGGCAAGAGACCCAGTACTTC.

In this sample, this clonotype turned up a few times. The chain has TRBV28 and TRBJ1-1; TRBD1 is a possible D gene (5 bases). The CDR3 has 17 residues. From germline, CDR1 is MDHEN and CDR2 SYDVKM. Trimming took 5 bases from V and 4 from J, leaving 23 bases between them. This CDR3 is CASSMSLSGTVFTEAFF. The CDR3 DNA reads as TGTGCCAGCAGTATGTCCTTATCAGGGACGGTGTTCACTGAAGCTTTCTTT.

This clonotype was recorded a few times. The genes are TRBV5-1 and TRBJ1-6; TRBD1 is a possible D gene (5 bases). Looked up from germline, CDR1 is SGHRS and CDR2 is YFSETQ. The length of the CDR3 is 16 residues. The V end was cut by 3 bases, the J end by 8 bases, with 18 bases between. CDR3 bases: TGCGCCAGCAGCTATGCCGCGGGGCCGGGGGATTCACCCCTCCACTTT. It is translated as CASSYAAGPGDSPLHF.

This clonotype was picked up a small number of times. The V call is TRBV20-1, the J call TRBJ2-3, with TRBD2 identical over 9 bases. CDR1 and CDR2 (germline): DFQATT, SNEGSKA (reference sequence). V shed 6 bases, J shed 5 bases, and the junction held 12 bases outside the gene matches. CDR3 length: 15 amino acids. Here the CDR3 DNA reads TGCAGTGCCGGCTGGGCGGGAGGGCTGGGAGATACGCAGTATTTT. Protein product: CSAGWAGGLGDTQYF.

This clonotype has only a few counts. The rearrangement uses TRBV10-3 and TRBJ2-1, with D perhaps assigned TRBD1 or TRBD2 (5 bases each). Trimming took off 5 bases at V and 4 bases at J, with 18 bases between the two ends. This CDR3 is built from 16 residues. CDR1 ENHRY and CDR2 SYGVKD come from the germline V gene. The CDR3 protein is CAISPGLEGLYNEQFF. Written as DNA, the CDR3 is TGTGCCATCAGTCCGGGGCTAGAAGGACTTTACAATGAGCAGTTCTTC.